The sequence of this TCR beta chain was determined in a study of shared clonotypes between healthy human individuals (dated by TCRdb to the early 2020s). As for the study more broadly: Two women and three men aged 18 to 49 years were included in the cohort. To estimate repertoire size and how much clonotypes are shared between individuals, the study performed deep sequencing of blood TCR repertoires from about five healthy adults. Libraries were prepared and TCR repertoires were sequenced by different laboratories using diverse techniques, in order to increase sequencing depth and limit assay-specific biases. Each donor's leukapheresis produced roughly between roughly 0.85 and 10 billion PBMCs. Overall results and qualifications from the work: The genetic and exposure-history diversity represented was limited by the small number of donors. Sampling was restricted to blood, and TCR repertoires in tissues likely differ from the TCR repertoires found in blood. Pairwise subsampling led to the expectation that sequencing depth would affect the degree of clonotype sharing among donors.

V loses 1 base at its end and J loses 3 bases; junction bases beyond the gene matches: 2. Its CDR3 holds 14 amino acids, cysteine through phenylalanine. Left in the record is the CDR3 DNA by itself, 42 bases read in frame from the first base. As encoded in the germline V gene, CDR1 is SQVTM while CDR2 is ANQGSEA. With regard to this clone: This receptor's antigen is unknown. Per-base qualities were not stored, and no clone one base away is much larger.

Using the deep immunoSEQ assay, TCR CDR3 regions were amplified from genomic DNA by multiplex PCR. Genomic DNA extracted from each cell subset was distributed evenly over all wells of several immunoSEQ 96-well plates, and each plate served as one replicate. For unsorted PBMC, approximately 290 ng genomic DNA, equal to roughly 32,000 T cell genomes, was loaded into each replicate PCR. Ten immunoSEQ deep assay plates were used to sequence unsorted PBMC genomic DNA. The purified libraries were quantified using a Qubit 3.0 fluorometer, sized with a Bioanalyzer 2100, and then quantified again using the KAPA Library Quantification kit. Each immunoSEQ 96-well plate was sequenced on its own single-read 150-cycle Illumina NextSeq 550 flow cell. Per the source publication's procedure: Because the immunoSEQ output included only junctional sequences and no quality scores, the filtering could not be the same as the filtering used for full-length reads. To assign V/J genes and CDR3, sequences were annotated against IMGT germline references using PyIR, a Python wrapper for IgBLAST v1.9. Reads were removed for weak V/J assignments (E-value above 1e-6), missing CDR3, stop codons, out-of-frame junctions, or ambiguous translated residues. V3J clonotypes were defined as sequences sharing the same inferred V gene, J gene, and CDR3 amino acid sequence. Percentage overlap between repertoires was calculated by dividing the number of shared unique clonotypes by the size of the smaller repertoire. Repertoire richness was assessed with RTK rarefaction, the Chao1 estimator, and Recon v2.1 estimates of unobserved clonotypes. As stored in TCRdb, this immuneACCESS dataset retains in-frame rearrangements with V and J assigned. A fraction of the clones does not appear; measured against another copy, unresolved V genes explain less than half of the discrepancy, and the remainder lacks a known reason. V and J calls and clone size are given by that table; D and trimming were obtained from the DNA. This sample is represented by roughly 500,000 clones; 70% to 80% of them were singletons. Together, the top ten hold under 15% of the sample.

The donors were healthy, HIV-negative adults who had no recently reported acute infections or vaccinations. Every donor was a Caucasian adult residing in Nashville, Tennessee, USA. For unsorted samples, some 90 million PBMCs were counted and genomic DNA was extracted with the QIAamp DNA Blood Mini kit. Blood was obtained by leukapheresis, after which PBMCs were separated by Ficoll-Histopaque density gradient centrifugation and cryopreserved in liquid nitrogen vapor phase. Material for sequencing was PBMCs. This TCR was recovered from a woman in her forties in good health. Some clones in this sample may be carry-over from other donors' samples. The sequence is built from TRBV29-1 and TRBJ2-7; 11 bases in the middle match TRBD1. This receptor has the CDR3 CSVEGDRGIYEQYF. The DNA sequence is TGCAGCGTTGAAGGGGACAGGGGGATCTACGAGCAGTACTTC.